These T cell receptor beta chains were read from a single sample in a study of blood T cell repertoires in COVID-19. Method: immunoSEQ multiplex PCR; TCRdb's copy keeps in-frame clones and lacks some. The table includes about 400,000 clones, roughly 86% detected once. The sample taken for sequencing was PBMCs or T cells enriched from blood (not recorded which). Receptors originate from a man between 40 and 49 years old in a cohort exposed to, infected with or recovered from COVID-19 (not recorded which). The CDR3 runs from the conserved cysteine through the conserved F or W. The order of the fields is J gene, clone size, V gene, D gene, CDR3 protein, CDR3 DNA. A D gene is named only where the DNA matches it firmly. Size is omitted from some rows. Given values are once, few, many or a class for expanded clones.

>TRBJ2-1|few|TRBV19|NA
CASGRGRIYNEQFF
TGTGCCAGTGGGAGGGGGAGGATCTACAATGAGCAGTTCTTC
>TRBJ1-1|NA|TRBV9|TRBD1
CASSVHQGTGARLNTEAFF
TGTGCCAGCAGCGTACATCAAGGGACAGGGGCACGCTTGAACACTGAAGCTTTCTTT
>TRBJ2-1|NA|TRBV3-1/TRBV3-2|NA
CASSQAPSGSYNEQFF
TGTGCCAGCAGCCAAGCGCCCAGCGGCTCCTACAATGAGCAGTTCTTC
>TRBJ2-5|once|TRBV11-2|NA
CASSLGRAQETQYF
TGTGCCAGCAGCTTAGGCAGGGCCCAAGAGACCCAGTACTTC
>TRBJ2-2|NA|TRBV5-6|TRBD1
CASSLYGTALNTGELFF
TGTGCCAGCAGCTTGTACGGGACAGCGTTAAACACCGGGGAGCTGTTTTTT
>TRBJ2-7|NA|TRBV7-8|TRBD1
CASSLGPGGVPYEQYF
TGTGCCAGCAGCTTAGGTCCAGGGGGAGTTCCCTACGAGCAGTACTTC
>TRBJ1-5|NA|TRBV10-3|TRBD1
CAISTGGDNQPQHF
TGTGCCATCAGTACAGGGGGCGACAATCAGCCCCAGCATTTT
>TRBJ2-2|NA|TRBV7-9|NA
CASSPNRGGLVTGELFF
TGTGCCAGCAGCCCGAACAGGGGAGGATTGGTGACCGGGGAGCTGTTTTTT
>TRBJ1-2|NA|TRBV19|NA
CASNRWEQGHYGYTF
TGTGCCAGTAATCGGTGGGAACAGGGACACTATGGCTACACCTTC
>TRBJ1-4|NA|TRBV5-5|NA
CASSFRPGVNEKLFF
TGTGCCAGCAGCTTTCGTCCGGGGGTAAATGAAAAACTGTTTTTT
>TRBJ2-5|NA|TRBV18|NA
CASTNREGETQYF
TGTGCCAGTACTAACAGGGAGGGAGAGACCCAGTACTTC
>TRBJ2-3|NA|TRBV20-1|NA
CSASRDTQYF
TGCAGTGCTAGTCGGGATACGCAGTATTTT
>TRBJ1-2|NA|TRBV7-9|NA
CASSLVSGIGGYTF
TGTGCCAGCAGCTTAGTGTCGGGGATAGGGGGCTACACCTTC
>TRBJ1-2|NA|TRBV18|TRBD1
CASSPDRGGYGYTF
TGTGCCAGCTCACCAGACAGGGGAGGCTATGGCTACACCTTC
>TRBJ2-3|NA|TRBV6-5|NA
CASRKRAPGTDTQYF
TGTGCCAGCAGAAAAAGGGCTCCGGGGACAGATACGCAGTATTTT